The TCR beta chain under discussion was sequenced for a study of blood T cell repertoires in COVID-19. The overall study: Sources were T cells, B-cell-depleted T cells, or PBMCs; the material itself was cDNA or gDNA.

Assay: immunoSEQ multiplex PCR; the TCRdb copy retains only in-frame clones and omits some. This table holds approximately 300,000 clones, 85% to 95% found once. The CDR3 is 15 amino acids. Germline lookup yields CDR1 LGHNA and CDR2 YNFKEQ. The V end lost 1 base, the J end lost 3 bases, and 11 bases lay between the germline ends. Participants reported their clinical history, and cohort assignment relied on those reports. Sample: PBMCs or T cells enriched from blood (not recorded which). The TCR was taken from a woman aged 25 to 39 who had been exposed to COVID-19. The chain is built from TRBV4-2 and TRBJ2-3; a possible D gene is TRBD2 (5 bases). This CDR3 reads CASSQVASGTDTQYF. The DNA of the CDR3 is TGTGCCAGCAGCCAAGTCGCTTCGGGAACAGATACGCAGTATTTT.